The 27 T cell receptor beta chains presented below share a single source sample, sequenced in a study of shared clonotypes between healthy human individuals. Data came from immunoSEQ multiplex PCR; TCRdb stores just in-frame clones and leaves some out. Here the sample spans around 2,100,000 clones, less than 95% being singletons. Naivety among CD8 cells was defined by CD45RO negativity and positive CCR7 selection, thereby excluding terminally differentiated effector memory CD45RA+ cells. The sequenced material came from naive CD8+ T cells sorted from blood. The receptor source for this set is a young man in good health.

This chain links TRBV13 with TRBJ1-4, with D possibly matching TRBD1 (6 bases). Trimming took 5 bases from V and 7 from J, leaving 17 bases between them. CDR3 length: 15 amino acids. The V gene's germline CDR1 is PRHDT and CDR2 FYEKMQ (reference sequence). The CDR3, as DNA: TGTGCCAGCAGCGGGCAGGGGTCCTGGAGTGAAAAACTGTTTTTT. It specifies CASSGQGSWSEKLFF.

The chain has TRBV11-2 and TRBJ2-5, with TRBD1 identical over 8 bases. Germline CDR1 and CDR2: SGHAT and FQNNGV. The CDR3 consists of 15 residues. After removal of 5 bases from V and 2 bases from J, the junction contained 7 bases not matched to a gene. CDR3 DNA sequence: TGTGCCAGCAGCCTCAGGAACAGGGGGCAAGAGACCCAGTACTTC. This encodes CASSLRNRGQETQYF.

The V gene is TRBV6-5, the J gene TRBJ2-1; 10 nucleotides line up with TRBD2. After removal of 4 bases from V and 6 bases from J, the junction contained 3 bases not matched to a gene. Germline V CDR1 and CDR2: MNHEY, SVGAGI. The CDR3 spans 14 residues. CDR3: CASSWSGRANEQFF. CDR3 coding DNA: TGTGCCAGCAGTTGGAGCGGGAGGGCCAATGAGCAGTTCTTC.

The CDR3 region is CASSEPGAVVGTQYF. The CDR3 region has the DNA TGTGCCAGCAGTGAACCCGGGGCGGTAGTCGGGACCCAGTACTTC. V and J are TRBV6-1 and TRBJ2-5; D is possibly TRBD1 or TRBD2 (5 bases each). This CDR3 spans 15 amino acids. CDR1 and CDR2 (germline): MNHNS, SASEGT. V was clipped by 2 bases and J by 7 bases, with 17 bases between them.

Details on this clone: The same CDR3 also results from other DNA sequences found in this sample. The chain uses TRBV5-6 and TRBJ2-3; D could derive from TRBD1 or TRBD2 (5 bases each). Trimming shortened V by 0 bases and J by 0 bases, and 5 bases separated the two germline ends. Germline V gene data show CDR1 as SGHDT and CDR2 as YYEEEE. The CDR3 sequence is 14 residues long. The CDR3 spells CASSLGDSTDTQYF. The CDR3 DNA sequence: TGTGCCAGCAGCTTGGGGGACAGCACAGATACGCAGTATTTT.

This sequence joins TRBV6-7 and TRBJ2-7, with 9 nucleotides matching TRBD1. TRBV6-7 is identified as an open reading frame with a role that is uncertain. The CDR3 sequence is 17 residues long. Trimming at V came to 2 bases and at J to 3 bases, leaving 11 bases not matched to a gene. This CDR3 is CASSYGGTGTPHYEQYF. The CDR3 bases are TGTGCCAGCAGTTACGGCGGGACAGGGACTCCCCACTACGAGCAGTACTTC.

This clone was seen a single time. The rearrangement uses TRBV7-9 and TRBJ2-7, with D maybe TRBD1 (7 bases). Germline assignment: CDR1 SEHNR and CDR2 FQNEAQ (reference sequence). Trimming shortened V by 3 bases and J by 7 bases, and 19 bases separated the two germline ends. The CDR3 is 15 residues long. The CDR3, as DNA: TGTGCCAGCAGCTTCTCGACAGGGAGGCCTGAAGAGCAGTACTTC. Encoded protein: CASSFSTGRPEEQYF.

CDR3 sequence reads: CASSLYQVPSYNSPLHF. The CDR3 DNA sequence: TGTGCCAGCAGTTTATACCAGGTGCCCTCCTATAATTCACCCCTCCACTTT. V and J are TRBV27 and TRBJ1-6, with D uncertain. V was shortened by 1 base and J by 0 bases, with 10 bases between the two germline ends. Germline CDR1 is MNHEY and CDR2 is SMNVEV (reference sequence). CDR3 length: 17 residues.

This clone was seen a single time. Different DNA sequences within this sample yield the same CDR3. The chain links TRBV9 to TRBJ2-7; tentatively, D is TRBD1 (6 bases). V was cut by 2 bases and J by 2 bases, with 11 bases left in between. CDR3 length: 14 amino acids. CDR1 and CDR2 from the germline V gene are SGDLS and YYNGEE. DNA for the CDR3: TGTGCCAGCAGCGTTGGGACACTCGCCTACGAGCAGTACTTC. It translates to CASSVGTLAYEQYF.

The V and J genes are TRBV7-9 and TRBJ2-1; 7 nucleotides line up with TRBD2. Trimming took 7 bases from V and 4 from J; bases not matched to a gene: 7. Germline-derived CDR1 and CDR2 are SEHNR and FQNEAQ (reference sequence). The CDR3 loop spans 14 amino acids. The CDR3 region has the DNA TGTGCCAGCAATATGCAGGGAGGGTACAATGAGCAGTTCTTC. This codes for CASNMQGGYNEQFF.

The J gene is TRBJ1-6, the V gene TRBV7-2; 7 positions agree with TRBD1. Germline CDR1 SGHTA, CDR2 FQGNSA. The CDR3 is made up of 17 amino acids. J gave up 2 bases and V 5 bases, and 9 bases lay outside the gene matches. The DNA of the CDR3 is TGTGCCAGCAGCCTGACAGGGTCAAGGGCCTATAATTCACCCCTCCACTTT. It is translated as CASSLTGSRAYNSPLHF.

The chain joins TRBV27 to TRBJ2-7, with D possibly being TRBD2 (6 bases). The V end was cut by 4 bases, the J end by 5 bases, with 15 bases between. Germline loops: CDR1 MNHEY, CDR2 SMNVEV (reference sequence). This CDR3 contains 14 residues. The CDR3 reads CASSSQTRSDEQYF. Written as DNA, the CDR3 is TGTGCCAGCAGTTCTCAGACTAGATCTGACGAGCAGTACTTC.

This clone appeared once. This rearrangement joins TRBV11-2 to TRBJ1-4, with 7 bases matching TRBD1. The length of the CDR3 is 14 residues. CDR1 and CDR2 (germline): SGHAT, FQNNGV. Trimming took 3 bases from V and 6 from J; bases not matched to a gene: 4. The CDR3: CASSFLGGDEKLFF. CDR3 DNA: TGTGCCAGCAGCTTTCTAGGGGGCGATGAAAAACTGTTTTTT.

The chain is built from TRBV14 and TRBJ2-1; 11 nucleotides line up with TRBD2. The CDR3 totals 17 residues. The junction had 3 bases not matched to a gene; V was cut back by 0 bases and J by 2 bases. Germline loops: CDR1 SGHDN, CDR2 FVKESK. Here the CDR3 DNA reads TGTGCCAGCAGCCAAGAACAGGGACTAGCGGCCTACAATGAGCAGTTCTTC. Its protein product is CASSQEQGLAAYNEQFF.

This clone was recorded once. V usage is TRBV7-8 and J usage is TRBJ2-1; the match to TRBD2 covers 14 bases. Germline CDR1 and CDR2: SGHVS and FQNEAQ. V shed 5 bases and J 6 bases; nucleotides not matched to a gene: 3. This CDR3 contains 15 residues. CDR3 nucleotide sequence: TGTGCCAGCAGCGGAGGGACTAGCGGGGGCAATGAGCAGTTCTTC. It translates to CASSGGTSGGNEQFF.

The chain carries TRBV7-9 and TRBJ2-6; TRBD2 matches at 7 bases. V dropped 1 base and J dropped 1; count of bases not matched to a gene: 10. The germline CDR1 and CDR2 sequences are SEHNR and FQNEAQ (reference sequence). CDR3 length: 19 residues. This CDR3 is CASSLGSGGDPSGANVLTF. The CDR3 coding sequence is TGTGCCAGCAGCTTAGGATCTGGGGGGGACCCTTCTGGGGCCAACGTCCTGACTTTC.

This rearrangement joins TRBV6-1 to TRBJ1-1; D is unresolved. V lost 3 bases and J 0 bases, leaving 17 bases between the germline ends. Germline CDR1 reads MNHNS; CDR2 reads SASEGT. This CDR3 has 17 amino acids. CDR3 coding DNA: TGTGCCAGCAGTGATTCTTTGCAGGCAACCATGAACACTGAAGCTTTCTTT. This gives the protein CASSDSLQATMNTEAFF.

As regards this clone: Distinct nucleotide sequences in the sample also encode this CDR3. Here the CDR3 reads CAWSVDSPNEQFF. In nucleotides, the CDR3 is TGTGCCTGGAGTGTCGACAGTCCCAATGAGCAGTTCTTC. V gene TRBV30 combines with J gene TRBJ2-1, with D maybe TRBD1 (5 bases). The length of the CDR3 is 13 residues. CDR1 and CDR2 (germline): GTSNPN, SVGIG (reference sequence). Trimming removed 0 bases at V and 6 bases at J, with 9 bases between.

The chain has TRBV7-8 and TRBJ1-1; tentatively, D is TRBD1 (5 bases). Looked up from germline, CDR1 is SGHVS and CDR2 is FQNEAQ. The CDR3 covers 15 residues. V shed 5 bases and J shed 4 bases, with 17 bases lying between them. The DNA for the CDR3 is TGTGCCAGCAGCGGGGACCTGTTCGGGGGCACTGAAGCTTTCTTT. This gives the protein CASSGDLFGGTEAFF. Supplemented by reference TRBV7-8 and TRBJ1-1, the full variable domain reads GAGVSQSPRYKVAKRGQDVALRCDPISGHVSLFWYQQALGQGPEFLTYFQNEAQLDKSGLPSDRFFAERPEGSVSTLKIQRTQQEDSAVYLCASSGDLFGGTEAFFGQGTRLTVV.

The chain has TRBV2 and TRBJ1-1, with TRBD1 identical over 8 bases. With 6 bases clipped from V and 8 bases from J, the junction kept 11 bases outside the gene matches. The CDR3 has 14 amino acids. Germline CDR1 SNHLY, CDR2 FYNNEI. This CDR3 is CASSERTGPSEAFF. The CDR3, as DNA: TGTGCCAGCAGCGAGAGGACAGGGCCTTCAGAAGCTTTCTTT. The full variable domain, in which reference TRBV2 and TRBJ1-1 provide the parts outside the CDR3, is EPEVTQTPSHQVTQMGQEVILRCVPISNHLYFYWYRQILGQKVEFLVSFYNNEISEKSEIFDDQFSVERPDGSNFTLKIRSTKLEDSAMYFCASSERTGPSEAFFGQGTRLTVV.

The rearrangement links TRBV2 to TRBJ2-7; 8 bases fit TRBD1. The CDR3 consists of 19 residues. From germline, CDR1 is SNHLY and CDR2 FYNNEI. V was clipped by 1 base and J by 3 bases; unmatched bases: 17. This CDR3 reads CASSEEPRTGRIGGYEQYF. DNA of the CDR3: TGTGCCAGCAGTGAAGAGCCACGGACAGGGAGAATAGGGGGCTACGAGCAGTACTTC.

CDR3 residues: CASSPAQGEYNSPLHF. In nucleotides, the CDR3 is TGTGCCAGCAGTCCCGCCCAGGGGGAATATAATTCACCCCTCCACTTT. The chain couples TRBV27 to TRBJ1-6, with TRBD1 identical over 7 bases. This CDR3 spans 16 amino acids. Germline CDR1 MNHEY, CDR2 SMNVEV (reference sequence). J was trimmed by 4 bases and V by 5 bases; bases with no gene match: 8.

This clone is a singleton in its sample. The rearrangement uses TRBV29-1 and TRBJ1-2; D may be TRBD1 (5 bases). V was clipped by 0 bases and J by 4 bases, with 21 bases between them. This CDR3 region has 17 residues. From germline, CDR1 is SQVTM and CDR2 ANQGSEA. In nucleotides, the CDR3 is TGCAGCGTTGAAGAGGGGATCGGGGCCAGGTTTGGCTATGGCTACACCTTC. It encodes CSVEEGIGARFGYGYTF.

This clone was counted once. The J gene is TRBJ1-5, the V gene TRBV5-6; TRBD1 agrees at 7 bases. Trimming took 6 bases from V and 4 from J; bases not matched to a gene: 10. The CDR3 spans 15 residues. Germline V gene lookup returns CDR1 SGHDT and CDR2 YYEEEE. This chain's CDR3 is CASTLRGLWNQPQHF. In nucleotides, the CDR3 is TGTGCCAGCACCCTAAGGGGGCTTTGGAATCAGCCCCAGCATTTT.

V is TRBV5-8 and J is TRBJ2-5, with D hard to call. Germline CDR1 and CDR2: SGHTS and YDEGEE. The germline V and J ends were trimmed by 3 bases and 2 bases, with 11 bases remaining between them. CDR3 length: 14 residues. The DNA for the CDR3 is TGTGCCAGCAGCTGGGGTGGACCGCAAGAGACCCAGTACTTC. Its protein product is CASSWGGPQETQYF.

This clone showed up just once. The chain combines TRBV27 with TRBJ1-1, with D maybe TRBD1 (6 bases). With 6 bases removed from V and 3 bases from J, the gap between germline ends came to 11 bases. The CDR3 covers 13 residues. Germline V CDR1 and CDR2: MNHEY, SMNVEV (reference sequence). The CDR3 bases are TGTGCCAGCAGAGGGGGAACTGACACTGAAGCTTTCTTT. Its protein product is CASRGGTDTEAFF.

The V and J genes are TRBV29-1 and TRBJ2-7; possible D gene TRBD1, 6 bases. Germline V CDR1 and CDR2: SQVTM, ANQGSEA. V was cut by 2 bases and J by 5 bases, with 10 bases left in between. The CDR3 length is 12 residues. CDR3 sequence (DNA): TGCAGCGTTGAACTACAGGGACACGAGCAGTACTTC. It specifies CSVELQGHEQYF.